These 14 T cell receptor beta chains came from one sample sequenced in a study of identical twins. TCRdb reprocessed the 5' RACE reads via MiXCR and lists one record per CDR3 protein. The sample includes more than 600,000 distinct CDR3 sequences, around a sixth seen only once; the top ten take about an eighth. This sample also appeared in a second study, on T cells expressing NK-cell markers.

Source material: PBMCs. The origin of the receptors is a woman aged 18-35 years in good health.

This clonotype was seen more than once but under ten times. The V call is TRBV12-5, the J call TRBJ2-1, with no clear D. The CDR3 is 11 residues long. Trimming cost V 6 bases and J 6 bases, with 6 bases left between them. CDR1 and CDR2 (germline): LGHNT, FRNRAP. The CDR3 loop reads CASGLLNEQFF. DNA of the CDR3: TGTGCTAGTGGCCTACTCAATGAGCAGTTCTTC.

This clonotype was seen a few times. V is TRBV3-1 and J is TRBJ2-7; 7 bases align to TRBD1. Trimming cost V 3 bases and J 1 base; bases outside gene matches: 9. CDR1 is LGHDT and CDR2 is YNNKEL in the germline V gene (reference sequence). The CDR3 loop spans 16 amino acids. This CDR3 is CASSQATGTESYEQYF. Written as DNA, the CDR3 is TGTGCCAGCAGCCAGGCTACCGGGACAGAGTCCTACGAGCAGTACTTC.

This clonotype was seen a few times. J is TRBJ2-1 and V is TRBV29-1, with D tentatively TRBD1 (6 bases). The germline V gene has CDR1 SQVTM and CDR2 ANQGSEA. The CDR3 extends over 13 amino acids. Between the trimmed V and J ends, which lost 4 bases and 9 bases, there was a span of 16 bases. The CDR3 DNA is TGCAGCGTTGTGTATACAGGGCTTGGTGAGCAGTTCTTC. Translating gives CSVVYTGLGEQFF.

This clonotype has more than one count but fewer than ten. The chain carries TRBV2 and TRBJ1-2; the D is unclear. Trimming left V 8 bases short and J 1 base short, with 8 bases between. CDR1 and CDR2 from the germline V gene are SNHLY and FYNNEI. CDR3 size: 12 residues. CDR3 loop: CASSGDNYGYTF. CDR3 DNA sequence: TGTGCCAGCTCCGGGGATAACTATGGCTACACCTTC.

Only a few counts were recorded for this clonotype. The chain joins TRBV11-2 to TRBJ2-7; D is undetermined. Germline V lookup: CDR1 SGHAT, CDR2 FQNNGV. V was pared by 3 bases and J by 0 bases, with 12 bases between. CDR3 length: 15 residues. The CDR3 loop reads CASSFFLGPSYEQYF. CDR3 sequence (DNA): TGTGCCAGCAGCTTCTTCCTAGGGCCCTCCTACGAGCAGTACTTC.

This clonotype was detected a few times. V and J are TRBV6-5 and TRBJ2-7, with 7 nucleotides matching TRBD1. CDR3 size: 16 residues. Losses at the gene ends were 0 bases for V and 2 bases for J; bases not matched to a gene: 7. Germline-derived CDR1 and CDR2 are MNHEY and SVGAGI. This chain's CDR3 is CASSYSSTGIPYEQYF. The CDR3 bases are TGTGCCAGCAGTTACTCTTCGACAGGGATTCCCTACGAGCAGTACTTC.

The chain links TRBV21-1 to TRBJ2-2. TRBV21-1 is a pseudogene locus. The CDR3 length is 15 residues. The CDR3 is CASSRRGRNTGELFF. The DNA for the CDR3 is TGTGCCAGCAGCAGAAGGGGGCGTAACACCGGGGAGCTGTTTTTT.

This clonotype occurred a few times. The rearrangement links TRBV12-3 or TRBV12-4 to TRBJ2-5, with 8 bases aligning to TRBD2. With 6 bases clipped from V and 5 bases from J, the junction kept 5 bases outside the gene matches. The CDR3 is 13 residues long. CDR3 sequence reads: CASRTGGSETQYF. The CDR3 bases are TGTGCCAGCAGAACGGGGGGGAGCGAGACCCAGTACTTC.

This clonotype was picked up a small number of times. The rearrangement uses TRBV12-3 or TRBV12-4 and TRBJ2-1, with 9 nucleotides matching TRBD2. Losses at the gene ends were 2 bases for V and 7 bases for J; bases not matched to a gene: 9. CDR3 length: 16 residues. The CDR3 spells CASSLRGGAFRNEQFF. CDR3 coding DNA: TGTGCCAGCAGTTTACGCGGGGGGGCTTTTCGAAATGAGCAGTTCTTC.

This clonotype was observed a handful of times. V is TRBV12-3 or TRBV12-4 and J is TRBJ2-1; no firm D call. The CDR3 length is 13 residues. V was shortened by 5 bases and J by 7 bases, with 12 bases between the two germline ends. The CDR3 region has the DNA TGTGCCAGCAGTCTCGCCAGTACAAATGAGCAGTTCTTC. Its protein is CASSLASTNEQFF.

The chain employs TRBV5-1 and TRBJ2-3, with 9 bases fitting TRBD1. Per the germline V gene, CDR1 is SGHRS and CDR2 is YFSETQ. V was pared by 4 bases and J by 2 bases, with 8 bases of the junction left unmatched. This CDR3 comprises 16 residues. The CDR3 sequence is CASSMAGTGFTDTQYF. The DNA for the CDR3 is TGCGCCAGCAGCATGGCCGGGACAGGGTTCACAGATACGCAGTATTTT.

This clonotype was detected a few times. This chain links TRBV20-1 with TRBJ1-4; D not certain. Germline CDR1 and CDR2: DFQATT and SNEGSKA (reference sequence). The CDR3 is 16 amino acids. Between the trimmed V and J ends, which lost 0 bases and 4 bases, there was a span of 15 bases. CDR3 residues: CSARDGGPEDNEKLFF. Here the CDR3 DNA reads TGCAGTGCTAGAGATGGCGGGCCAGAAGATAATGAAAAACTGTTTTTT.

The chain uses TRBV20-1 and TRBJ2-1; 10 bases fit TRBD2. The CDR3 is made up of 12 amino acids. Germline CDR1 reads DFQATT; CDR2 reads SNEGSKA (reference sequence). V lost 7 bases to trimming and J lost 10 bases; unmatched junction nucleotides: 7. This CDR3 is CSVSGRGGEQFF. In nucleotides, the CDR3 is TGCAGTGTCAGCGGGAGGGGCGGCGAGCAGTTCTTC.

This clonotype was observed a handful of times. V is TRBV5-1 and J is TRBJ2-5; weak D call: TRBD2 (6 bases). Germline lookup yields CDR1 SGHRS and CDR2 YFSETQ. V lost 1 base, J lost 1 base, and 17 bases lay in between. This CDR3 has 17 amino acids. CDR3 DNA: TGCGCCAGCAGCTTGAGGGCGGCGGGGCCGCGCCAAGAGACCCAGTACTTC. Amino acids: CASSLRAAGPRQETQYF.